These 12 T cell receptor beta chains share one sample of origin, sequenced in a study of Graves' ophthalmopathy and Graves' hyperthyroidism. Amplification of TCR beta CDR3 regions used RNA transcripts. An initial RT-PCR round employing HTBI primers preceded a second-round multiplex PCR. Using its own MiXCR run on the multiplex PCR reads, TCRdb lists one record per CDR3 protein. The sample holds about 550,000 distinct CDR3 sequences, under 40% seen once. Sequenced material: peripheral blood or thyroid tissue (not recorded which). These receptors all stem from an adult man with Graves' hyperthyroidism.

The chain recombines TRBV5-1 with TRBJ1-2; possible D gene TRBD1, 5 bases. With 0 bases removed from V and 2 bases from J, the gap between germline ends came to 17 bases. CDR3 length equals 17 residues. The germline gives CDR1 SGHRS, CDR2 YFSETQ. The CDR3 reads CASSLGTGGAGNYGYTF. CDR3 bases: TGCGCCAGCAGCTTGGGCACCGGTGGGGCAGGGAACTATGGCTACACCTTC.

This clonotype was observed a handful of times. V is TRBV29-1 and J is TRBJ1-4; D ambiguous. The germline V and J ends were trimmed by 5 bases and 4 bases, with 8 bases remaining between them. In germline, CDR1 is SQVTM, CDR2 ANQGSEA. CDR3 length equals 12 residues. The CDR3 region has the DNA TGCAGCGTTTCTCAGATTAATGAAAAACTGTTTTTT. Protein product: CSVSQINEKLFF. The complete variable domain, with remaining parts taken from reference TRBV29-1 and TRBJ1-4, reads SAVISQKPSRDICQRGTSLTIQCQVDSQVTMMFWYRQQPGQSLTLIATANQGSEATYESGFVIDKFPISRPNLTFSTLTVSNMSPEDSSIYLCSVSQINEKLFFGSGTQLSVL.

This clonotype was observed many times. The V gene is TRBV20-1, the J gene TRBJ1-5; a possible D gene is TRBD1 (6 bases). The CDR3 length is 13 residues. Per germline, CDR1 DFQATT and CDR2 SNEGSKA (reference sequence). Trimming took off 1 base at V and 10 bases at J, with 14 bases between the two ends. In DNA form, the CDR3 reads TGCAGTGCTAGAGGACAGGATATTCGACCCCAGCATTTT. It encodes CSARGQDIRPQHF.

This clonotype was detected only a few times. The chain joins TRBV3-1 to TRBJ2-5, with 16 bases matching TRBD2. This CDR3 contains 18 residues. CDR1 LGHDT and CDR2 YNNKEL come from the germline V gene (reference sequence). Trimming removed 4 bases from V and 3 bases from J; junction bases left unmatched: 8. The CDR3 DNA reads TGTGCCAGCAGCCTTCAAGCGGGACTAGCGGGAGGGAAAGAGACCCAGTACTTC. It translates to CASSLQAGLAGGKETQYF.

This clonotype was seen repeatedly, ten times or more. V is TRBV20-1 and J is TRBJ2-7; 9 bases line up with TRBD1. V gave up 3 bases and J gave up 7 bases; unmatched junction bases: 7. Germline V gives CDR1 DFQATT, CDR2 SNEGSKA (reference sequence). This CDR3 contains 13 residues. In DNA form, the CDR3 reads TGCAGTGCTAGGGCCCAGACAGGGGGAGAGCAGTACTTC. Translated: CSARAQTGGEQYF.

A few counts support this clonotype. The chain joins TRBV6-5 to TRBJ1-1; TRBD1 aligns across 7 bases. CDR3 length: 14 amino acids. Looked up from germline, CDR1 is MNHEY and CDR2 is SVGAGI. V lost 6 bases, J lost 2 bases, and 6 bases stayed unmatched. The CDR3 nucleotides are TGTGCCAGCAGGAAGACAGGGAGAAACACTGAAGCTTTCTTT. Translated: CASRKTGRNTEAFF.

Many counts were recorded for this clonotype. The V gene is TRBV9, the J gene TRBJ2-2, with D hard to call. In germline, CDR1 is SGDLS, CDR2 YYNGEE. Trimming removed 0 bases from V and 6 bases from J, with 6 bases in between. This CDR3 has 13 amino acids. The CDR3: CASSVAFAGELFF. CDR3 nucleotide sequence: TGTGCCAGCAGCGTAGCTTTTGCCGGGGAGCTGTTTTTT.

The chain employs TRBV29-1 and TRBJ2-2; D not resolved. This CDR3 comprises 11 residues. The germline gives CDR1 SQVTM, CDR2 ANQGSEA. CDR3 in DNA: TGCATCTTTAGCCGCACCGGGGAGCTGTTTTTT. Translating gives CIFSRTGELFF.

The CDR3 region has the DNA TGCGCCAGCAGTGAGAGTCAGGGGTCCCGACAGGGAAGGGAGACCCAGTACTTC. Its translation: CASSESQGSRQGRETQYF. The chain has TRBV10-1 and TRBJ2-5, with 7 bases that match TRBD1. Per the germline V gene, CDR1 is WNHNN and CDR2 is SYGVQD (reference sequence). The CDR3 covers 18 residues. Trimming took 2 bases from V and 5 from J; bases not matched to a gene: 17.

This clonotype was seen only a few times. The chain employs TRBV18 and TRBJ2-5; D uncertain. Trimming took off 0 bases at V and 9 bases at J, with 8 bases between the two ends. This CDR3 region has 12 residues. The germline CDR1 and CDR2 sequences are KGHSH and LQKENI. As DNA, the CDR3 is TGTGCCAGCTCACCACCGACCGAGCCCCAGTACTTC. It codes for CASSPPTEPQYF.

The table lists this clonotype with many counts. The chain joins TRBV3-1 to TRBJ1-1, with 9 bases fitting TRBD1. V dropped 6 bases and J dropped 0; count of bases not matched to a gene: 5. Germline V gene sequence: CDR1 LGHDT, CDR2 YNNKEL (reference sequence). This CDR3 has 15 amino acids. The CDR3 here is CASRPRDRVNTEAFF. CDR3 coding DNA: TGTGCCAGCAGGCCGCGGGACAGGGTGAACACTGAAGCTTTCTTT.

Remarks on this clonotype: A junction end diverges from the germline sequence, so it may reflect a read error. The chain combines TRBV12-3 or TRBV12-4 with TRBJ2-6, with D possibly TRBD2 on 6 matching bases. CDR3 length: 12 amino acids. The CDR3 loop is CASSFDGGTEAF. In nucleotides, the CDR3 is TGTGCCAGCAGTTTCGATGGGGGGACTGAAGCTTTC.